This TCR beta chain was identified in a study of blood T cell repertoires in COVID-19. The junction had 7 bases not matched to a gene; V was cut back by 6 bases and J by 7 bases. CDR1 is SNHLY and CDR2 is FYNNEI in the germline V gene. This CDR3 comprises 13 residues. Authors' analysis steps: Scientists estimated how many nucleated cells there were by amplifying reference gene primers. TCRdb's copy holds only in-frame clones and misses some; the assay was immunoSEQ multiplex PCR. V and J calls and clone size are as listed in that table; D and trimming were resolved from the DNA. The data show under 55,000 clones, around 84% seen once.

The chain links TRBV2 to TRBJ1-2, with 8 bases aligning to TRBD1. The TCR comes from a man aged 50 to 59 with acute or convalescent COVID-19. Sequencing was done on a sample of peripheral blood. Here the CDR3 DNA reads TGTGCCAGCAGCTATGGACAGGGTAGTGGCTACACCTTC. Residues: CASSYGQGSGYTF.